This T cell receptor (beta chain) comes out of a study of blood T cell repertoires in COVID-19 (TCRdb year 2020). A note on the overall study: Samples from collaborators originated in the United States, Italy and Spain and spanned both the acute and convalescent phases of COVID-19. The material from the prospective study consisted of cDNA or gDNA derived from T cells, B-cell-depleted T cells, or PBMCs. The dataset comprised deeply sampled blood TCRbeta repertoires from subjects exposed to, actively infected with, or recovered from COVID-19. The repertoires were made available in a free public database intended to serve as a resource for research on the immune response to SARS-CoV-2. The samples were drawn from two sources: the first 160 participants of the ongoing ImmuneRACE study, and over 1,000 subjects contributed by 6 global collaborators. The sample metadata nearly always contained a de-identified subject ID, COVID-19 status, age in years and sex. Where available, HLA class I and class II types were taken from metadata supplied by the sample provider and were not determined by assay-based typing.

The collaborating institutions used their own protocols to collect whole blood in K2EDTA tubes. For TCRbeta analysis, collaborators shipped samples in one of three forms: frozen whole blood, isolated PBMCs, or DNA extracted from either of those sample types. This clone appeared a single time. Its antigen is currently not known. No much larger clonotype is one base removed from it; base qualities were not supplied. V is pared back by 7 bases and J by 0 bases, with 7 bases lying between the germline termini. There are 13 amino acids in the CDR3, from cysteine to phenylalanine inclusive. The only DNA kept is the CDR3, 39 bases in frame from the first base. The germline V gene specifies MNHNS as CDR1 and SASEGT as CDR2. TCRbeta CDR3 regions were amplified from genomic DNA using the immunoSEQ Assay, a bias-controlled multiplex PCR. As for how the authors treated the data: Nucleated cell counts per sample were estimated from amplification of reference gene primers within the assay. Sequence reads were collapsed and filtered to measure the absolute abundance of every unique TCRbeta CDR3 rearrangement. For each sample, productive Simpson clonality was calculated by taking the square root of Simpson's diversity index across productive rearrangements. TCRdb re-hosts the immuneACCESS table, in-frame sequences only. Its copies lack some clones; in the studies checked, an unresolved V gene accounts for under half of them, and the cause for the rest is not known. The DNA gave D and trimming, while V, J and clone size come from that table. The sample table lists some 190,000 clones, 80% of them with a count of one. About 7% of the sample is in the top ten clones.

Findings and caveats that apply to the study as a whole: The quantity of clinical and demographic metadata differed by source and by participant and was supplied without curation.

The receptor was isolated from a man aged 55 to 70 with acute or convalescent COVID-19. Sequenced: peripheral blood. The V gene is TRBV6-1 and the J gene is TRBJ2-1, with a weak D call of TRBD1 (5 bases match). CDR3 region: CASKQDSYNEQFF. The sequence in DNA is TGTGCCAGCAAACAGGACTCCTACAATGAGCAGTTCTTC.